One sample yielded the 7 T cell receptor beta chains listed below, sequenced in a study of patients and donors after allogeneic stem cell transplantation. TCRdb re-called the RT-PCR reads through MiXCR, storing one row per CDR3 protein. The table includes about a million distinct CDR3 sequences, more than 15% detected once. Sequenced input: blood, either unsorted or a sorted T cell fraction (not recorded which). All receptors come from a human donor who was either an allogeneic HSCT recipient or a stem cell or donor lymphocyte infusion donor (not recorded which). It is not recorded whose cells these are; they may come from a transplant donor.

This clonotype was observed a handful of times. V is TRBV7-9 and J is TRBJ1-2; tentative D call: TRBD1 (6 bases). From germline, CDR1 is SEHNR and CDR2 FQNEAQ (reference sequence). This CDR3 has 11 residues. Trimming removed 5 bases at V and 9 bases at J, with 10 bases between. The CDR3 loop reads CASSPTGSYTF. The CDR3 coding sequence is TGTGCCAGCAGCCCTACAGGGAGCTACACCTTC.

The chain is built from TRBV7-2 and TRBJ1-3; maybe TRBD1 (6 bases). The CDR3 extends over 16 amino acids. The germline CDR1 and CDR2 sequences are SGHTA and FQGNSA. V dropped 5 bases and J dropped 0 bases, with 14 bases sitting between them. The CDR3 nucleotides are TGTGCCAGCAGCACCAGGGGTGGACCCTCTGGAAACACCATATATTTT. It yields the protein CASSTRGGPSGNTIYF.

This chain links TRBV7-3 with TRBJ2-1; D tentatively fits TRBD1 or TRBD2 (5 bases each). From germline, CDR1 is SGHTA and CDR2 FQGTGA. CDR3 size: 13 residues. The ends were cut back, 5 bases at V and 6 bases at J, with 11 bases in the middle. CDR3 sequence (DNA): TGTGCCAGCAGCCCCGGGGCATTCAATGAGCAGTTCTTC. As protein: CASSPGAFNEQFF.

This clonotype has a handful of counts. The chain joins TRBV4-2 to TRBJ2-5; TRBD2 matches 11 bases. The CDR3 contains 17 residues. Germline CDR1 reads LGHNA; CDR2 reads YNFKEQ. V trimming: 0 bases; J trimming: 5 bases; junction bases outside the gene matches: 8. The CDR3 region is CASSQDGASGGSETQYF. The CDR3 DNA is TGTGCCAGCAGCCAAGACGGGGCTAGCGGGGGGAGCGAGACCCAGTACTTC.

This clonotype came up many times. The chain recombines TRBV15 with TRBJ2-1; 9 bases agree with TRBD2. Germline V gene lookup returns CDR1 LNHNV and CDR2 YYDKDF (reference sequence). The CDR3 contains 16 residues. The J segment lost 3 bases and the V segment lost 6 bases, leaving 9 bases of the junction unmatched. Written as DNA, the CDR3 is TGTGCCACCAGACAAAGTAGCGGGAGCTACTACAATGAGCAGTTCTTC. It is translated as CATRQSSGSYYNEQFF.

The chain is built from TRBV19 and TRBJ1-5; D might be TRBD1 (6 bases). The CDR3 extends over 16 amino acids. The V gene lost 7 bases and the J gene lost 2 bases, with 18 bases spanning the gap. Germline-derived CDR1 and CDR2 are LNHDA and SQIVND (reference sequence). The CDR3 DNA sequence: TGTGCCAGTACCTCGAAGAGAGGACAGCGCAATCAGCCCCAGCATTTT. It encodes CASTSKRGQRNQPQHF.

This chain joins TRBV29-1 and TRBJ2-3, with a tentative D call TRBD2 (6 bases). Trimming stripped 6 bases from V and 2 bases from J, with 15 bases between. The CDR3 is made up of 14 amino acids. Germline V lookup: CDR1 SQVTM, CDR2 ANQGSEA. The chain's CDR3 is CSVPEGGFTDTQYF. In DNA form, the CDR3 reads TGCAGCGTCCCGGAGGGCGGGTTCACAGATACGCAGTATTTT.